The 14 T cell receptor beta chains reported below all come from one sample, sequenced in a study of Ad26.COV2.S vaccination and SARS-CoV-2 variants. The treatment denotes: around 19 received Ad26.COV2.S at low or high dose, single or two shots; about 5 received placebo; per-sample allocation not given. Sampling was performed 63 days after the first vaccine or placebo injection. Generated by immunoSEQ multiplex PCR, the TCRdb table keeps only in-frame clones and is missing some. Of approximately 350,000 clones in the sample, roughly 85% were seen once. This specimen was peripheral blood, taken in a trial of Ad26.COV2.S vaccine versus placebo. The source is a person between 18 and 65 years old who received the Ad26.COV2.S COVID-19 vaccine or a placebo.

In nucleotides, the CDR3 is TGTGCCAGCACCCTCACAGCCAACAATGAGCAGTTCTTC. This encodes CASTLTANNEQFF. The gene calls are TRBV6-5 and TRBJ2-1; no reliable D call. CDR3 length: 13 residues. The germline V gene has CDR1 MNHEY and CDR2 SVGAGI. Trimming took off 7 bases at V and 5 bases at J, with 12 bases between the two ends.

This clone occurred a few times. The chain is built from TRBV6-5 and TRBJ1-5; D may be TRBD1 (5 bases). V lost 6 bases to trimming and J lost 6 bases, with 15 bases between them. The CDR3 is 14 amino acids. From germline, CDR1 is MNHEY and CDR2 SVGAGI. The CDR3 nucleotides read TGTGCCAGCAGCCGATGGGGTCAGGGTCAGCCCCAGCATTTT. Translating gives CASSRWGQGQPQHF.

V gene TRBV5-4 combines with J gene TRBJ2-7, with 12 bases aligning to TRBD2. Germline V gene data show CDR1 as SGHNT and CDR2 as YYREEE (reference sequence). This CDR3 has 15 amino acids. V dropped 4 bases and J dropped 6; count of bases not matched to a gene: 8. CDR3 sequence (DNA): TGTGCCAGCAGCCTGCTAGCGGGGGGGCATTTCGAGCAGTACTTC. Translated, it gives CASSLLAGGHFEQYF.

CDR3 amino acids: CASTGTSGRKNEQFF. In DNA, the CDR3 is TGTGCCAGCACCGGGACTAGCGGGAGAAAAAATGAGCAGTTCTTC. V is TRBV7-9 and J is TRBJ2-1, with TRBD2 identical over 14 bases. Germline assignment: CDR1 SEHNR and CDR2 FQNEAQ (reference sequence). The CDR3 contains 15 residues. V was clipped by 7 bases and J by 7 bases; unmatched bases: 6.

The chain joins TRBV12-3 or TRBV12-4 to TRBJ1-4; D not resolved. The CDR3 has 13 residues. Trimming left V 2 bases short and J 10 bases short, with 11 bases between. The CDR3 here is CASSLNRGAKLFF. As DNA, the CDR3 is TGTGCCAGCAGTTTAAATCGGGGTGCAAAACTGTTTTTT.

The chain couples TRBV7-3 to TRBJ2-1; D is unclear. This CDR3 has 10 residues. Germline values: CDR1 SGHTA, CDR2 FQGTGA. V lost 3 bases, J lost 9 bases, and 3 bases lay in between. The CDR3 region has the DNA TGTGCCAGCAGCTTGGGTGAGCAGTTCTTC. Encoded protein: CASSLGEQFF.

The chain is built from TRBV27 and TRBJ2-7; the D gene is possibly TRBD1 (5 bases). The CDR3 sequence is 13 residues long. V gave up 6 bases and J gave up 5 bases, with 14 bases separating them. Germline lookup yields CDR1 MNHEY and CDR2 SMNVEV (reference sequence). CDR3 in DNA: TGTGCCAGCAGCCCCCTGGGGCGGAACGAGCAGTACTTC. It specifies CASSPLGRNEQYF.

This chain uses TRBV2 with TRBJ1-5; D remains unclear. This CDR3 is built from 14 residues. Looked up from germline, CDR1 is SNHLY and CDR2 is FYNNEI. Trimming took 2 bases from V and 6 from J, leaving 11 bases between them. The CDR3 DNA reads TGTGCCAGCAGTGAATGGACTCTCTCTCAGCCCCAGCATTTT. Its protein is CASSEWTLSQPQHF.

This sequence joins TRBV25-1 and TRBJ1-2, with D possibly being TRBD1 (6 bases). Trimming cost V 7 bases and J 4 bases, with 16 bases left between them. Germline CDR1 and CDR2: MGHDK and SYGVNS. The length of the CDR3 is 14 residues. The CDR3 DNA is TGTGCCAGCATTGGGCAGGGGATTTTCTATGGCTACACCTTC. Protein product: CASIGQGIFYGYTF.

This clone was observed a few times. This chain connects TRBV7-9 to TRBJ1-3; D is uncertain. Germline lookup yields CDR1 SEHNR and CDR2 FQNEAQ (reference sequence). V shed 5 bases and J shed 2 bases, with 16 bases lying between them. This CDR3 region has 16 residues. The CDR3 DNA sequence: TGTGCCAGCAGCCTCAGAGTCAAGTGGCCTGGAAACACCATATATTTT. Encoded protein: CASSLRVKWPGNTIYF.

The chain employs TRBV9 and TRBJ1-5, with D possibly TRBD1 on 5 matching bases. Trimming took off 0 bases at V and 2 bases at J, with 15 bases between the two ends. The CDR3 loop spans 17 amino acids. Germline lookup yields CDR1 SGDLS and CDR2 YYNGEE. Here the CDR3 reads CASSVGAGEAGNQPQHF. The CDR3 DNA reads TGTGCCAGCAGCGTAGGGGCGGGGGAAGCGGGCAATCAGCCCCAGCATTTT.

This clone has a handful of counts. This chain links TRBV6-1 with TRBJ1-6; D ambiguous. The germline V and J ends were trimmed by 1 base and 4 bases, with 2 bases remaining between them. CDR3 length: 13 amino acids. CDR1 is MNHNS, CDR2 SASEGT, per germline. The CDR3 is CASSEVYNSPLHF. The CDR3 coding sequence is TGTGCCAGCAGTGAAGTGTATAATTCACCCCTCCACTTT.

The chain joins TRBV20-1 to TRBJ2-5, with D hard to call. Germline CDR1 and CDR2: DFQATT and SNEGSKA (reference sequence). The ends were cut back, 3 bases at V and 5 bases at J, with 10 bases in the middle. The CDR3 has 12 amino acids. CDR3 region: CSASPPLETQYF. The CDR3 region has the DNA TGCAGTGCTAGTCCCCCCCTGGAGACCCAGTACTTC.

The chain employs TRBV20-1 and TRBJ2-3; unclear D gene. Germline CDR1 DFQATT, CDR2 SNEGSKA (reference sequence). The CDR3 is 10 amino acids. The CDR3 bases are TGCAGATCAGGTGAGCACACGCAGTATTTT. Amino acid sequence: CRSGEHTQYF.